The T cell receptor (beta chain) under discussion was sequenced for a study of beta chain features in type 1 diabetes. The CDR3 loop spans 15 amino acids. V lost 0 bases to trimming and J lost 6 bases; unmatched junction nucleotides: 3. CDR1 and CDR2 (germline): SGHNT, YYREEE (reference sequence). Expressed TCRB transcripts were sequenced because the entire RNA isolate underwent reverse transcription. The method was immunoSEQ multiplex PCR; TCRdb's version includes in-frame clones alone and lacks a portion of them. This sample has 4,500 to 7,000 clones, with roughly 79% found just once. This clone was counted a few times.

The clonotype was recovered from a man aged 18 to 30 in good health. The genes are TRBV5-4 and TRBJ1-6; 7 nucleotides match TRBD1. Source material: Tregs from blood. This CDR3 reads CASSLGQGGNSPLHF. CDR3 sequence (DNA): TGTGCCAGCAGCTTGGGACAGGGTGGTAATTCACCCCTCCACTTT.